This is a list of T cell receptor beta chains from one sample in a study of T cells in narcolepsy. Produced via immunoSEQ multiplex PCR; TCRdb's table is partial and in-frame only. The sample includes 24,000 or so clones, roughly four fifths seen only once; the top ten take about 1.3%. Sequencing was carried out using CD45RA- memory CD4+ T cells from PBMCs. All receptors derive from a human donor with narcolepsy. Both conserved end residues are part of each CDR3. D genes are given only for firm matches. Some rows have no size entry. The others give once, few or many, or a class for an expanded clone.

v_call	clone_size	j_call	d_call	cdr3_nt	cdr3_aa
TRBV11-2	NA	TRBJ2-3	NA	TGTGCCAGCAGCTTAGGTACGGTTGGCACCAATACGCAGTATTTT	CASSLGTVGTNTQYF
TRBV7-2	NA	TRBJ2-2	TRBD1	TGTGCCAGCAGCCAACAGGGGCTGAACACCGGGGAGCTGTTTTTT	CASSQQGLNTGELFF
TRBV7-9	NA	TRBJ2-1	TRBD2	TGTGCCAGCAGCCACGGACTAGCGGGATATATCGGACGTAACAATGAGCAGTTCTTC	CASSHGLAGYIGRNNEQFF
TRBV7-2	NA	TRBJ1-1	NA	TGTGCCAGCAGCTTGCGCTCCCAGGGAGGCACTGAAGCTTTCTTT	CASSLRSQGGTEAFF
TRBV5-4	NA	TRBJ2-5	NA	TGTGCCAGCAGCTTCGCAGGGGTCAGGCGGGAGACCCAGTACTTC	CASSFAGVRRETQYF
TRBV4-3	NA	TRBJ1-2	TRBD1	TGCGCCAGCAGCCAGGGTAGACAGGGGCACTATGGCTACACCTTC	CASSQGRQGHYGYTF
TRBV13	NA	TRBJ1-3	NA	TGTGCCAGCAGCTTGCTCTCCTCTGGAAACACCATATATTTT	CASSLLSSGNTIYF
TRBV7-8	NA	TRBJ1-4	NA	TGTGCCAGCAGCTTAGCATATGAAAAACTGTTTTTT	CASSLAYEKLFF
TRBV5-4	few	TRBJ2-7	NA	TGTGCCAGCAGTTCCCCCGCCGGGCGGTCCTACGAGCAGTACTTC	CASSSPAGRSYEQYF
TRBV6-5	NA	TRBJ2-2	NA	TGTGCCAGCAGTTACCTACTCCTTGGAAACACCGGGGAGCTGTTTTTT	CASSYLLLGNTGELFF
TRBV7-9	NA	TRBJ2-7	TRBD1	TGTGCCAGCAGCGAGGCCGGGACAGGGACCAACGAGCAGTACTTC	CASSEAGTGTNEQYF